This T cell receptor beta chain was identified during a study of T cell responses to AZD1222 COVID-19 vaccine (dated by TCRdb to the early 2020s). Some background on the complete study: TCR sequencing was performed for 233 trial participants, of whom roughly 200 were given two doses of AZD1222 and approximately 26 were given two doses of MenACWY control vaccine. Enrollment into the trials was organized by age into subgroups of 18-55, 56-69 and 70-plus years, and those subgroups contained roughly 150, 30 and 60 TCR-sequenced participants, respectively. Overall study outcomes, separate from this receptor: Epitopes outside the regions mutated in the B.1.351 and B.1.1.7 variants were reportedly recognized by nearly half of the unique spike-specific TCRs. The vaccine-associated CD4 TCRs covered the entire spike protein, and the dominant responses fell in regions 160-218 and 743-854. Conclusions about previously exposed vaccinees were limited because only a handful of AZD1222 recipients were SARS-CoV-2 seropositive at baseline. After two AZD1222 doses, spike-specific TCR breadth and depth were significantly higher than at day 0 and than in MenACWY recipients. Because no day 14 peak-response samples were available, the repertoires could be characterized only after the peak T cell response. Participants were mostly white British, with more females than males. The authors suggested clonal diversity may have been underestimated. In the small 56-69-year group, the increase in depth fell short of significance, most likely because of low power.

CDR1 MNHEY and CDR2 SVGAGI were looked up in the germline V gene. Trimming removed 9 bases from V and 8 bases from J, leaving 13 bases between the germline ends. From the cysteine up to the phenylalanine, the CDR3 has a length of 11 residues. This entry keeps only the CDR3 DNA: 33 bases, framed from base 1. Regarding this clone: Its antigen has not been determined. No much larger clone is present one base from it, and per-base qualities are unavailable.

The CDR3 regions of human TCRbeta chains were subjected to immunosequencing. The authors' pipeline ran thus. Repertoire TCRs were matched against a reference library of SARS-CoV-2-specific TCRs generated with the MIRA antigen-specificity platform. Breadth was defined as the fraction of unique TCRs that were SARS-CoV-2-associated, and depth was defined as the fraction of total T cells that were SARS-CoV-2-associated. Using the MIRA data, each spike-specific TCR was mapped to the spike region that the TCR reacts to and placed in a CD4 or CD8 class. Log10-transformed breadth and depth values were compared by one-way ANOVA with Sidak's multiple comparisons tests. TCRdb retrieved this table from immuneACCESS and kept in-frame rearrangements only. Not all clones are present; in checked studies, unresolved V genes account for under half, and no reason is known for the remainder. For V, J and clone size, that table is used; D and trimming come from the DNA. This sample has approximately 150,000 clones in its table, and around 85% of those were observed once. The ten top clones hold about 1% of the sample.

What the time point label conveys for this sample: about 28 days (+/-7) after the second vaccine dose. AZD1222 recipients whose second dose came at about 4 weeks and those whose second dose came at about 12 weeks were combined into one group, since spike-specific TCR depth and breadth did not differ between the two schedules. Vaccinee samples came from UK trials COV001 and COV002, including a single-blind randomized controlled phase 2/3 trial of AZD1222 (ChAdOx1 nCoV-19) in healthy adults. Trial participant PBMC samples were collected at day 0 and day 28 after the second dose for TCRbeta chain sequencing.

The rearranged segments are TRBV6-5 and TRBJ1-2, with the D gene too uncertain to name. The receptor was derived from an adult who received the AZD1222 COVID-19 vaccine. The source was peripheral blood, collected 28 days after the second AZD1222 dose. Here the CDR3 is given as CASSLGGGYTF. DNA sequence: TGTGCCAGTAGTCTAGGTGGCGGCTACACCTTC.